This entry concerns a single T cell receptor beta chain. In the same sample, other DNA sequences code for this CDR3. The sample is drawn from a study of shared clonotypes between healthy human individuals. Some clones are missing from TCRdb's copy, which holds only in-frame ones; the method was immunoSEQ multiplex PCR. The sample records approximately 620,000 clones, approximately 97% being singletons. This TCR derives from a woman aged 25 to 45 in good health. Material: naive CD4+ T cells sorted from blood. Described subset: CD45RA+ positively selected.

In DNA form, the CDR3 reads TGTGCCAGTAGTATAGGACAGGTAGGCAATCAGCCCCAGCATTTT. This gives the protein CASSIGQVGNQPQHF. V usage is TRBV19 and J usage is TRBJ1-5; possible D gene TRBD1, 6 bases. Trimming cost V 1 base and J 2 bases, with 9 bases left between them. CDR1 LNHDA and CDR2 SQIVND come from the germline V gene (reference sequence). This CDR3 has 15 amino acids.